The 25 T cell receptor beta chains below were found in one sample sequenced in a study of T-cell reconstitution after alpha-beta-depleted transplantation in children. TCRbeta library preparation incorporated unique molecular identifiers. In TCRdb, the PCR reads were re-called with MiXCR into one record per CDR3 protein. The sample has about 980,000 distinct CDR3 sequences, less than 30% seen once; the top ten hold over 25%. The source material was PBMCs, mostly from graft donor cells, sampled 360 days after TCRalphabeta/CD19-depleted stem cell transplant. These receptors were taken from a boy in the first two years of life who had a stem cell transplant for SCID, so the T cells may come from the graft donor.

This clonotype was counted only a few times. The genes are TRBV19 and TRBJ1-5; 11 bases are a match to TRBD1. V dropped 9 bases and J dropped 6; count of bases not matched to a gene: 4. Germline V gene data show CDR1 as LNHDA and CDR2 as SQIVND (reference sequence). This CDR3 contains 13 residues. The chain's CDR3 is CASRDRGTQPQHF. The CDR3 DNA reads TGTGCCAGCCGGGACAGGGGGACTCAGCCCCAGCATTTT.

The chain links TRBV24-1 to TRBJ2-3; possible D gene TRBD2, 5 bases. This CDR3 is 14 amino acids long. CDR1 KGHDR and CDR2 SFDVKD come from the germline V gene. The V and J ends lost 4 bases and 5 bases respectively, with 12 bases between them. The CDR3 sequence: CATSESLARDTQYF. For the CDR3, the DNA is TGTGCCACCAGTGAGTCGCTAGCAAGAGATACGCAGTATTTT.

This clonotype was seen a handful of times. The rearrangement joins TRBV21-1 to TRBJ2-7. TRBV21-1 is marked as a pseudogene. CDR3 size: 13 residues. The CDR3 DNA reads TGTGCCAGCCAGGCAAGGGTTCAATATGAGCAGTACTTC. This codes for CASQARVQYEQYF.

The CDR3 DNA is TGTGCCAGCAGTTTATATCCATTGACAGAGCAGTACTTC. Protein: CASSLYPLTEQYF. The rearrangement uses TRBV28 and TRBJ2-7; D is unresolved. The CDR3 has 13 amino acids. CDR1 MDHEN and CDR2 SYDVKM come from the germline V gene. Trimming removed 1 base at V and 7 bases at J, with 11 bases between.

This chain connects TRBV7-2 to TRBJ2-1; 7 nucleotides line up with TRBD2. Losses at the gene ends were 5 bases for V and 2 bases for J; bases not matched to a gene: 6. The CDR3 is 15 residues long. CDR1 is SGHTA, CDR2 FQGNSA, per germline. DNA of the CDR3: TGTGCCAGCAGCGTCATCGGGACTACCTACAATGAGCAGTTCTTC. As protein: CASSVIGTTYNEQFF. The full variable domain, completed using reference TRBV7-2 and TRBJ2-1, is GAGVSQSPSNKVTEKGKDVELRCDPISGHTALYWYRQSLGQGLEFLIYFQGNSAPDKSGLPSDRFSAERTGGSVSTLTIQRTQQEDSAVYLCASSVIGTTYNEQFFGPGTRLTVL.

This clonotype was found many times. The rearrangement links TRBV5-1 to TRBJ2-7; 7 bases map to TRBD1. The CDR3 has 14 amino acids. Looked up from germline, CDR1 is SGHRS and CDR2 is YFSETQ. The V gene end was trimmed by 4 bases and the J gene end by 2 bases; junction bases not matched to a gene: 6. The CDR3: CASSTDRPPYEQYF. The CDR3, as DNA: TGCGCCAGCAGCACGGACAGGCCCCCCTACGAGCAGTACTTC. The full variable domain, completed using reference TRBV5-1 and TRBJ2-7, is KAGVTQTPRYLIKTRGQQVTLSCSPISGHRSVSWYQQTPGQGLQFLFEYFSETQRNKGNFPGRFSGRQFSNSRSEMNVSTLELGDSALYLCASSTDRPPYEQYFGPGTRLTVT.

In this sample, this clonotype turned up many times. J is TRBJ2-3 and V is TRBV7-8; D not certain. The germline V and J ends were trimmed by 0 bases and 2 bases, with 12 bases remaining between them. Germline V CDR1 and CDR2: SGHVS, FQNEAQ. The CDR3 spans 16 residues. This CDR3 is CASSLAPFYPTDTQYF. CDR3 DNA: TGTGCCAGCAGCTTAGCGCCTTTTTACCCCACAGATACGCAGTATTTT. Filled out from reference TRBV7-8 and TRBJ2-3, the complete variable domain reads GAGVSQSPRYKVAKRGQDVALRCDPISGHVSLFWYQQALGQGPEFLTYFQNEAQLDKSGLPSDRFFAERPEGSVSTLKIQRTQQEDSAVYLCASSLAPFYPTDTQYFGPGTRLTVL.

CDR3 amino acids: CASSPHRTLVGAEAFF. CDR3 bases: TGTGCCAGCAGCCCCCATAGGACCTTAGTAGGCGCTGAAGCTTTCTTT. V and J are TRBV7-8 and TRBJ1-1; D gene unclear. The germline CDR1 and CDR2 sequences are SGHVS and FQNEAQ. V was shortened by 5 bases and J by 6 bases, with 22 bases between the two germline ends. This CDR3 has 16 residues.

This clonotype was counted ten times or more. The V gene is TRBV10-3, the J gene TRBJ1-6, with a possible D match to TRBD1 (6 bases). CDR3 size: 16 residues. Germline V gene data show CDR1 as ENHRY and CDR2 as SYGVKD. Deletions cut 10 bases from V and 2 bases from J, with 18 bases between. The CDR3 loop is CATESRGIPYNSPLHF. The CDR3 DNA follows: TGTGCCACCGAGAGCAGGGGAATCCCCTATAATTCACCCCTCCACTTT.

This clonotype showed up just a few times. The chain joins TRBV29-1 to TRBJ2-2, with a possible D match to TRBD2 (6 bases). Germline V gene sequence: CDR1 SQVTM, CDR2 ANQGSEA. V lost 2 bases and J 5 bases, leaving 12 bases between the germline ends. The CDR3 runs to 14 residues. This CDR3 reads CSVERQGGTGELFF. Here the CDR3 DNA reads TGCAGCGTTGAAAGGCAGGGAGGAACCGGGGAGCTGTTTTTT.

The chain employs TRBV4-1 and TRBJ1-1; D unclear. Germline V gene lookup returns CDR1 MGHRA and CDR2 YSYEKL. With 4 bases removed from V and 2 bases from J, the gap between germline ends came to 14 bases. The CDR3 sequence is 15 residues long. The CDR3 sequence is CASSPQRPPNTEAFF. The CDR3 bases are TGCGCCAGCAGCCCGCAGAGACCCCCCAACACTGAAGCTTTCTTT.

V is TRBV5-1 and J is TRBJ1-1; no reliable D call. The CDR3 covers 16 residues. V lost 4 bases, J lost 5 bases, and 21 bases lay in between. CDR1 and CDR2 from the germline V gene are SGHRS and YFSETQ. CDR3 in DNA: TGCGCCAGCAGCCCCACCCCAGTCCCCTCGGGGACTGAAGCTTTCTTT. Translating gives CASSPTPVPSGTEAFF.

V gene TRBV29-1 combines with J gene TRBJ1-1, with 8 bases fitting TRBD1. The CDR3 totals 18 residues. The ends lost 3 bases at V and 5 bases at J; junction bases unmatched: 20. The germline CDR1 and CDR2 sequences are SQVTM and ANQGSEA. CDR3 protein: CSVDGRKGRGHLGTEAFF. Written as DNA, the CDR3 is TGCAGCGTTGATGGTCGAAAGGGCAGGGGGCACCTGGGGACTGAAGCTTTCTTT. The entire variable domain, with the rest obtained from reference TRBV29-1 and TRBJ1-1, is as follows: SAVISQKPSRDICQRGTSLTIQCQVDSQVTMMFWYRQQPGQSLTLIATANQGSEATYESGFVIDKFPISRPNLTFSTLTVSNMSPEDSSIYLCSVDGRKGRGHLGTEAFFGQGTRLTVV.

The chain combines TRBV7-9 with TRBJ2-3, with D perhaps TRBD1 (7 bases). Trimming shortened V by 3 bases and J by 3 bases, and 13 bases separated the two germline ends. CDR3 length: 15 residues. CDR1 and CDR2 from the germline V gene are SEHNR and FQNEAQ (reference sequence). CDR3 loop: CASSFPQGGTDTQYF. CDR3 coding DNA: TGTGCCAGCAGCTTCCCCCAGGGGGGAACAGATACGCAGTATTTT.

The gene calls are TRBV29-1 and TRBJ2-4, with 8 nucleotides matching TRBD1. The CDR3 sequence is 12 residues long. Per the germline V gene, CDR1 is SQVTM and CDR2 is ANQGSEA. With 7 bases clipped from V and 5 bases from J, the junction kept 4 bases outside the gene matches. The CDR3 DNA is TGCAGCGGTGGACAGGGCGAAAACATTCAGTACTTC. It is translated as CSGGQGENIQYF.

This clonotype was detected only a few times. The CDR3 bases are TGTGCCAGCAGGGGTTTTGGGAGGTTGGACTATGGCTACACCTTC. Protein sequence: CASRGFGRLDYGYTF. The genes are TRBV12-3 or TRBV12-4 and TRBJ1-2; D gene uncertain. The germline V and J ends were trimmed by 6 bases and 3 bases, with 17 bases remaining between them. The CDR3 contains 15 residues.

J is TRBJ2-1 and V is TRBV6-5, with 8 bases matching TRBD2. Unmatched junction bases numbered 13, after V lost 4 bases and J lost 8 bases. This CDR3 has 16 residues. Germline lookup yields CDR1 MNHEY and CDR2 SVGAGI. The CDR3 coding sequence is TGTGCCAGCAGTTTATCAACGGGGGGGCCTTTCCATGAGCAGTTCTTC. Translation gives CASSLSTGGPFHEQFF.

The table lists this clonotype with a few counts. The V call is TRBV4-1, the J call TRBJ2-3; 8 bases are shared with TRBD2. The CDR3 is made up of 16 amino acids. The V and J ends lost 0 bases and 0 bases, in that order; junction bases with no gene match: 2. Germline CDR1 and CDR2: MGHRA and YSYEKL. CDR3 protein: CASSQEGTRSTDTQYF. In DNA form, the CDR3 reads TGCGCCAGCAGCCAAGAAGGGACTAGAAGCACAGATACGCAGTATTTT.

The rearrangement joins TRBV12-3 or TRBV12-4 to TRBJ2-7; D gene ambiguous. With 2 bases removed from V and 6 bases from J, the gap between germline ends came to 11 bases. This CDR3 contains 13 residues. The CDR3 reads CASSLNVGGEQYF. The CDR3 DNA reads TGTGCCAGCAGTTTAAACGTGGGCGGCGAGCAGTACTTC.

This clonotype has more than one count but fewer than ten. The chain recombines TRBV4-1 with TRBJ2-5; D is uncertain. CDR1 is MGHRA, CDR2 YSYEKL, per germline. V shed 0 bases and J shed 4 bases, with 21 bases lying between them. The CDR3 length is 18 residues. CDR3 nucleotides: TGCGCCAGCAGCCAAGATCCCTTTCGGACCTCGGTGGGAGAGACCCAGTACTTC. It codes for CASSQDPFRTSVGETQYF.

This clonotype was seen only once. The J gene is TRBJ1-5, the V gene TRBV12-3 or TRBV12-4, with D possibly TRBD1 on 5 matching bases. V lost 6 bases and J lost 8, with 20 bases in between. The CDR3 runs 15 residues. The CDR3 loop is CASSNPGTRGEPQHF. The DNA of the CDR3 is TGTGCCAGCAGCAACCCCGGGACTAGGGGTGAGCCCCAGCATTTT.

This clonotype was found many times. The chain uses TRBV12-3 or TRBV12-4 and TRBJ2-7; D is unresolved. The V end was cut by 5 bases, the J end by 2 bases, with 10 bases between. There are 13 residues in the CDR3. Here the CDR3 DNA reads TGTGCCAGCAGTCCCCTTGGGCCCTACGAGCAGTACTTC. Translation gives CASSPLGPYEQYF.

The chain employs TRBV15 and TRBJ2-1, with 9 bases fitting TRBD2. This CDR3 is 17 amino acids long. CDR1 LNHNV and CDR2 YYDKDF come from the germline V gene (reference sequence). The trim removed 5 bases at V and 2 bases at J, leaving 10 bases unmatched. The CDR3 reads CATSSDGGGATYNEQFF. CDR3 nucleotide sequence: TGTGCCACCAGCTCAGACGGCGGGGGGGCCACCTACAATGAGCAGTTCTTC.

The chain combines TRBV7-8 with TRBJ2-3; tentatively, D is TRBD2 (6 bases). The V end lost 4 bases, the J end lost 4 bases, and 21 bases lay between the germline ends. Germline V gene lookup returns CDR1 SGHVS and CDR2 FQNEAQ. This CDR3 is built from 17 residues. CDR3 amino acids: CASSSDSSASSSDTQYF. CDR3 nucleotide sequence: TGTGCCAGCAGCTCAGATTCTAGCGCCTCCTCCTCAGATACGCAGTATTTT.

The chain has TRBV2 and TRBJ2-5; D is possibly TRBD1 or TRBD2 (5 bases each). CDR1 is SNHLY, CDR2 FYNNEI, per germline. This CDR3 spans 15 amino acids. V lost 4 bases to trimming and J lost 2 bases, with 14 bases between them. Here the CDR3 DNA reads TGTGCCAGCAGTGCAGGGACCAGCCTACAAGAGACCCAGTACTTC. Translating it yields CASSAGTSLQETQYF. Together with reference TRBV2 and TRBJ2-5, the CDR3 gives the full variable domain: EPEVTQTPSHQVTQMGQEVILRCVPISNHLYFYWYRQILGQKVEFLVSFYNNEISEKSEIFDDQFSVERPDGSNFTLKIRSTKLEDSAMYFCASSAGTSLQETQYFGPGTRLLVL.